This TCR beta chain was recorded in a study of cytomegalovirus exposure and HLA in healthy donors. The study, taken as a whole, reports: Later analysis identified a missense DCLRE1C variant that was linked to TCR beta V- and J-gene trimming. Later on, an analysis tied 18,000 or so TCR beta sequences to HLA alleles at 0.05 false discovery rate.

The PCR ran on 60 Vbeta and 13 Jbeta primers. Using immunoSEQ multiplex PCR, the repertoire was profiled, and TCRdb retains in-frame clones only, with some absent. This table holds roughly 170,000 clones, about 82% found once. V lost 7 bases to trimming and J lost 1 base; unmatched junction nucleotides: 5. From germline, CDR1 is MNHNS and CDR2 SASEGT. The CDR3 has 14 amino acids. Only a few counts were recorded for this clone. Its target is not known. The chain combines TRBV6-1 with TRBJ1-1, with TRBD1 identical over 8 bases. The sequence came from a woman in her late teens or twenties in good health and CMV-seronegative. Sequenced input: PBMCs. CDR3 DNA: TGTGCCAGCAAGTGGGGACAGGCGAACACTGAAGCTTTCTTT. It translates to CASKWGQANTEAFF.